This T cell receptor (beta chain) derives from a study of spatial heterogeneity in lung cancer. Findings of the study overall: How many expanded intratumoral alpha and beta TCRs were present tracked the tumor mutation count, which was a count of nonsynonymous mutations.

TCRdb analysed the 5' RACE reads with MiXCR anew, one entry per CDR3 protein. In the table there are around 8,100 distinct CDR3 sequences, 11% to 15% of which are singletons. This CDR3 has 15 amino acids. V was shortened by 4 bases and J by 4 bases, with 11 bases between the two germline ends. Germline V gene data show CDR1 as SEHNR and CDR2 as FQNEAQ (reference sequence). The time point denotes: sample taken at primary tumor resection. This clonotype has a count of ten or more. Its antigen is not identified. Being off target in a library aimed at alpha chains, this beta chain has a size of little meaning.

The receptor was derived from a female donor with early-stage non-small cell lung cancer. The chain is built from TRBV7-9 and TRBJ2-6; D perhaps matches TRBD1 (6 bases). Sequenced material: lung tumor tissue, taken at surgery. Here the CDR3 reads CASSSTGYGANVLTF. CDR3 nucleotide sequence: TGTGCCAGCAGCTCCACAGGGTACGGGGCCAACGTCCTGACTTTC.